The rows below give T cell receptor beta chains drawn from one sample of a study of control samples from healthy donors and cancer patients. Some clones are missing from TCRdb's copy, which holds only in-frame ones; the method was immunoSEQ multiplex PCR. The repertoire has approximately 49,000 clones, roughly nine tenths of them found once; the top ten carry 1.5% to 2%. Sequenced material: PBMCs. These receptors all come from a man in his forties with colorectal cancer. CDR3s include the opening cysteine and the closing phenylalanine or tryptophan. A D gene is named only where the DNA matches it firmly. Rows may omit the clone size; those that give it use once, few, many or a size class.

>NA|14|TRBJ1-4|TRBV9|NA
TGTGCCAGCAGCGTAGGAGGGAGGGTCGAAAAACTGCTTTTT
CASSVGGRVEKLLF
>NA|13|TRBJ1-1|TRBV11-2|TRBD1
TGTGCCAGCAGCCTAATTCGGGACAGACGAGCTTTCTTT
CASSLIRDRRAFF
>NA|15|TRBJ1-6|TRBV15|NA
TGTGCCACCAGCAAGTACTTGGCGGAAGATTCACCCCTCCACTTT
CATSKYLAEDSPLHF
>NA|17|TRBJ1-1|TRBV11-2|NA
TGTGCCAGCAGCTCCCGCCGTGAGGGGATTCTGAACACTGAAGCTTTCTTT
CASSSRREGILNTEAFF
>once|12|TRBJ2-2|TRBV7-2|NA
TGTGCCAGCAGCGCCTACACCGGGGAGCTGTTTTTT
CASSAYTGELFF
>NA|14|TRBJ2-3|TRBV24-1|NA
TGTGCCACCAGTGATATTGGGGAAGCAGATACGCAGTATTTT
CATSDIGEADTQYF
>NA|13|TRBJ2-7|TRBV27|NA
TGTGCCAGCAGCCCGGGACCGGTCTACGAGCAGTACTTC
CASSPGPVYEQYF
>once|12|TRBJ1-5|TRBV11-2|NA
TGTGCCAGCAGCTTATTTGATCAGCCCCAGCATTTT
CASSLFDQPQHF
>NA|17|TRBJ1-5|TRBV5-6|TRBD1
TGTGCCAGCAGCTTACGAACAGGGACAGGGACCGGTCAGCCCCAGCATTTT
CASSLRTGTGTGQPQHF
>few|13|TRBJ2-3|TRBV5-1|TRBD1
TGCGCCAGCAGAGGGGGCAGCACAGATACGCAGTATTTT
CASRGGSTDTQYF
>few|15|TRBJ2-2|TRBV7-9|NA
TGTGCCAGCAGTACCAGGACAGCGAACACCGGGGAGCTGTTTTTT
CASSTRTANTGELFF
>NA|15|TRBJ2-7|TRBV20-1|TRBD2
TGCAGTGCTAGTGCGGCGGGAGGGCCCCCCTACGAGCAGTACTTC
CSASAAGGPPYEQYF
>NA|13|TRBJ2-1|TRBV7-2|TRBD1
TGTGCCAGCAGCGCCGGACAGGGGGATGAGCAGTTCTTC
CASSAGQGDEQFF
>NA|18|TRBJ2-6|TRBV2|NA
TGTGCCAGCACCGAAAGCCCGGGGTCGATCTCTGGGGCCAACGTCCTGACTTTC
CASTESPGSISGANVLTF
>once|12|TRBJ2-1|TRBV2|TRBD1
TGTGCCAGCAGCGAAGACAGGGGGCATATCGTCTTC
CASSEDRGHIVF
>NA|15|TRBJ1-6|TRBV9|TRBD1
TGTGCCAGCAGCGCAGGGACAGTCGTAGGTTCACCCCTCCACTTT
CASSAGTVVGSPLHF
>NA|14|TRBJ2-2|TRBV29-1|NA
TGCAGCGTCGTGCAGGGTAGGGGAACCGGGGAGCTGTTTTTT
CSVVQGRGTGELFF
>once|16|TRBJ2-1|TRBV9|TRBD2
TGTGCCAGCAGCGTCCCTAGCGGGAACGAGCTCAATGAGCAGTTCTTC
CASSVPSGNELNEQFF
>NA|15|TRBJ2-3|TRBV15|TRBD2
TGTGCCACCAGCAGAAGCGGGACGGGCACAGATACGCAGTATTTT
CATSRSGTGTDTQYF
>NA|13|TRBJ1-2|TRBV28|NA
TGTGCCAGCCTCAGGACAGCCAAGTATAACTACACCTTC
CASLRTAKYNYTF
>once|15|TRBJ1-1|TRBV29-1|NA
TGCAGCGTTCGGTGGGGGTTTACACAGGGCACTGAAGCTTTCTTT
CSVRWGFTQGTEAFF
>once|15|TRBJ1-2|TRBV30|NA
TGTGCCTGGAGTGCTCGACGACTGGGGGTCTATGGCTACACCTTC
CAWSARRLGVYGYTF
>NA|15|TRBJ2-2|TRBV6-2/TRBV6-3|NA
TGTGCCAGCAGCAACAGGGTGCTGAGGACCGGGGAGCTGTTTTTT
CASSNRVLRTGELFF
>NA|14|TRBJ2-1|TRBV5-6|NA
TGTGCCAGCAGCCACAGGACCGGCGGTTATGAGCAGTTCTTC
CASSHRTGGYEQFF
>once|15|TRBJ2-2|TRBV7-9|NA
TGTGCCAGCAGCTTAGCAGGGACGTTTACCGGGGAGCTGTTTTTT
CASSLAGTFTGELFF
>NA|14|TRBJ2-2|TRBV29-1|TRBD2
TGCAGCGTTCAGCCTAGCGGGACAACCGGGGAGCTGTTTTTT
CSVQPSGTTGELFF
>NA|17|TRBJ2-5|TRBV14|NA
TGTGCCAGCAGCCAAGTTAGAGGGGACGGCCATGAAGTGGCCCAGTACTTC
CASSQVRGDGHEVAQYF
>once|14|TRBJ2-2|TRBV27|NA
TGTGCCAGCAGATTACAGGGTGGTACCGGGGAGCTGTTTTTT
CASRLQGGTGELFF
>NA|14|TRBJ1-1|TRBV5-1|NA
TGCGCCAGCAGCTCTGTGACAGGGAACACTGAAGCTTTCTTT
CASSSVTGNTEAFF
>NA|16|TRBJ2-7|TRBV3-1/TRBV3-2|NA
TGTGCCAGCAGCCAAGTTACCCAGCGGAGAGCCTACGAGCAGTACTTC
CASSQVTQRRAYEQYF
>NA|13|TRBJ2-3|TRBV30|NA
TGTGCCTGGAGTGGAACAGGGCCAGATACGCAGTATTTT
CAWSGTGPDTQYF
>NA|16|TRBJ1-1|TRBV19|NA
TGTGCCAGTAGTATGATTGGGACGAGGGGGAACACTGAAGCTTTCTTT
CASSMIGTRGNTEAFF
>NA|11|TRBJ2-1|TRBV5-4|NA
TGTGCCAGCAGCCGTTACAATGAGCAGTTCTTC
CASSRYNEQFF
>NA|15|TRBJ2-5|TRBV7-8|NA
TGTGCCAGCAGCTTAGCTAACGGGAGAGGGGAGACCCAGTACTTC
CASSLANGRGETQYF
>once|14|TRBJ1-2|TRBV3-1/TRBV3-2|NA
TGTGCCAGCAGCCAAGGGGGCAGGGACTATGGCTACACCTTC
CASSQGGRDYGYTF
>once|16|TRBJ2-7|TRBV4-1|TRBD1
TGCGCCAGCAGCCATAATATTACGGGACAGGCGTACGAGCAGTACTTC
CASSHNITGQAYEQYF
>NA|13|TRBJ1-1|TRBV12-3/TRBV12-4|NA
TGTGCCAGCAGTTTAGGGGTAGTCACTGAAGCTTTCTTT
CASSLGVVTEAFF
>NA|12|TRBJ2-1|TRBV9|NA
TGTGCCAGCAGCGTAGAGGAGAATGAGCAGTTCTTC
CASSVEENEQFF
>NA|13|TRBJ2-5|TRBV5-1|NA
TGCGCCACCCGAGGTTCAGGGAAAGAGACCCAGTACTTC
CATRGSGKETQYF
>NA|15|TRBJ1-5|TRBV6-5|NA
TGTGCCAGCAGTTACTCAAACAGCCTAAATCAGCCCCAGCATTTT
CASSYSNSLNQPQHF
>NA|13|TRBJ2-5|TRBV12-3/TRBV12-4|TRBD1
TGTGCCAGCAGTGGACAGGGGGGAGAGACCCAGTACTTC
CASSGQGGETQYF
>NA|12|TRBJ2-1|TRBV10-1|TRBD2
TGCGCCCGCGGACTAGCGGGAGGGGGGCAGTTCTTC
CARGLAGGGQFF
>NA|14|TRBJ1-1|TRBV11-2|NA
TGTGCCAGCAGCTCCTACCGAGGAGGAACTGAAGCTTTCTTT
CASSSYRGGTEAFF
>NA|13|TRBJ1-5|TRBV12-3/TRBV12-4|NA
TGTGCCAGCACCCAAGGGGTTTATCAGCCCCAGCATTTT
CASTQGVYQPQHF
>NA|14|TRBJ1-2|TRBV2|TRBD1
TGTGCCAGCAGTGGACAGGGCTCAAACTATGGCTACACCTTC
CASSGQGSNYGYTF
>NA|14|TRBJ2-7|TRBV28|NA
TGTGCCAGCAGACCCTTGGGCCCCCAGGAGGAGCAGTACTTC
CASRPLGPQEEQYF
>once|13|TRBJ2-5|TRBV19|TRBD2
TGTGCCAGTAGTGATCTAGCGGGAGCTTTCCAGTACTTC
CASSDLAGAFQYF
>NA|13|TRBJ2-7|TRBV19|NA
TGTGCCAGTAGTATAGGGAACAGCTACGAGCAGTACTTC
CASSIGNSYEQYF
>NA|15|TRBJ2-2|TRBV13|TRBD2
TGTGCCAGCAGCTCCGGGACTAGCGACCCCGGGGAGCTGTTTTTT
CASSSGTSDPGELFF